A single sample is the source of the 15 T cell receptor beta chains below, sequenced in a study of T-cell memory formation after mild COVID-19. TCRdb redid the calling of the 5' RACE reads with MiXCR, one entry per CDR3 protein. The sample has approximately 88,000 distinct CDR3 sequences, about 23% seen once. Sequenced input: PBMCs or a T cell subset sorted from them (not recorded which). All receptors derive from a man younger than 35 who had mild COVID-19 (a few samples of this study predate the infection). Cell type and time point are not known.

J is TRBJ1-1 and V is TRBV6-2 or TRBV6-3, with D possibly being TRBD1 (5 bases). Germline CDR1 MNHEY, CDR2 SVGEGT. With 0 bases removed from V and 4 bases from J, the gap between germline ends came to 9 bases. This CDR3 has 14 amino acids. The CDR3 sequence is CASSYSGGGTEAFF. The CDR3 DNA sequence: TGTGCCAGCAGTTACTCTGGGGGAGGCACTGAAGCTTTCTTT.

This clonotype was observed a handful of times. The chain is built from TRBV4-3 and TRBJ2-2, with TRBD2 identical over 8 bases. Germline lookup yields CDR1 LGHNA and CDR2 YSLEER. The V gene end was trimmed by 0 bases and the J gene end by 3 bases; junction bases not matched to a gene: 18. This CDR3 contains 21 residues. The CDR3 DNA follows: TGCGCCAGCAGCCAAGATGAGTTCGGACTAGCCCTATCCCCTTACACCGGGGAGCTGTTTTTT. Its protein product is CASSQDEFGLALSPYTGELFF.

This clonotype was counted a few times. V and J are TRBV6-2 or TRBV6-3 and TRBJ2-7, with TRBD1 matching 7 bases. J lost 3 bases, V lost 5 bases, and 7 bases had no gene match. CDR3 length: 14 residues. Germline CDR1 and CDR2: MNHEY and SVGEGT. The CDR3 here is CASSPTGIDYEQYF. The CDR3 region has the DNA TGTGCCAGCAGTCCGACAGGGATCGACTACGAGCAGTACTTC.

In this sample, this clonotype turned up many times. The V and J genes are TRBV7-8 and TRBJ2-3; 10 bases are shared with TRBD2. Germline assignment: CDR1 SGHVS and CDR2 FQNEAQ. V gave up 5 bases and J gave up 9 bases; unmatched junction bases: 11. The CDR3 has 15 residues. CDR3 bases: TGTGCCAGCAGCCATCAGCGGGGGGGGAGGGAGACGCAGTATTTT. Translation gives CASSHQRGGRETQYF.

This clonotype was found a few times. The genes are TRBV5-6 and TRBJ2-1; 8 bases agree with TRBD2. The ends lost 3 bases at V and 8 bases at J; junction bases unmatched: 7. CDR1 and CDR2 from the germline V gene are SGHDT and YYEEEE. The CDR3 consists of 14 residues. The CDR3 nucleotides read TGTGCCAGCAGCTCACCGGGGGGGCGGGATGAGCAGTTCTTC. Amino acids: CASSSPGGRDEQFF.

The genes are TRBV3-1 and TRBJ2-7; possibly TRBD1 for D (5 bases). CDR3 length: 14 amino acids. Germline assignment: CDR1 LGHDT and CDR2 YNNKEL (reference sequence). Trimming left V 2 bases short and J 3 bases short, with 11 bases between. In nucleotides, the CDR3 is TGTGCCAGCAGCCAACTGTGGGGCGACTACGAGCAGTACTTC. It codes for CASSQLWGDYEQYF.

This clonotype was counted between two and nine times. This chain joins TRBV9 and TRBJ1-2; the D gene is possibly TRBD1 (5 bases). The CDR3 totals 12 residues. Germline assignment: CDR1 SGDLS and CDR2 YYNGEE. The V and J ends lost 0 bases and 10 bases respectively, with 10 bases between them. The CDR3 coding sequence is TGTGCCAGCAGCGTAGGGGGCTCTGACTACACCTTC. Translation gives CASSVGGSDYTF.

For the CDR3, the DNA is TGTGCCAGCAGTTTCTCAGGACAGGGGGCCTATGGCTACACCTTC. This sequence encodes CASSFSGQGAYGYTF. This chain joins TRBV27 and TRBJ1-2; 11 positions match TRBD1. The CDR3 extends over 15 amino acids. Trimming at V came to 3 bases and at J to 4 bases, leaving 4 bases not matched to a gene. Germline V gives CDR1 MNHEY, CDR2 SMNVEV (reference sequence).

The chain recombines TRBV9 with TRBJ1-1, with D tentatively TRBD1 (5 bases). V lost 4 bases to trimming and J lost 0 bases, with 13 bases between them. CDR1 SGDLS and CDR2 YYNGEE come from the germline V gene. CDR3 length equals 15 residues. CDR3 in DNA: TGTGCCAGCAGCTTATCGGGACTACTGAACACTGAAGCTTTCTTT. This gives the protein CASSLSGLLNTEAFF.

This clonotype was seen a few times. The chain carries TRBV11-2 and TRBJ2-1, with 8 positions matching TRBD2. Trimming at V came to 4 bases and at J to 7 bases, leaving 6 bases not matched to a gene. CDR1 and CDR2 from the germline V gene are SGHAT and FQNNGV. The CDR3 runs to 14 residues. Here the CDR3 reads CASSSLPGGNEQFF. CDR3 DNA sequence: TGTGCCAGCAGCTCTCTTCCGGGGGGGAATGAGCAGTTCTTC.

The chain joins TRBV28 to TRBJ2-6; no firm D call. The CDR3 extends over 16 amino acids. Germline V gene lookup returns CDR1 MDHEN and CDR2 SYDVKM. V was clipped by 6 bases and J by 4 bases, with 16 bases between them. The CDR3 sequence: CASSTGLTGGANVLTF. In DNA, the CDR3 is TGTGCCAGCAGCACTGGCCTGACGGGCGGGGCCAACGTCCTGACTTTC.

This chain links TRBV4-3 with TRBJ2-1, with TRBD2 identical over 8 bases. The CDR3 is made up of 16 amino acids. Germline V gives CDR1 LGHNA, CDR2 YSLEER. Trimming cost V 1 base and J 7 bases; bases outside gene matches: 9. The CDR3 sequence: CASSQAPPGLGNEQFF. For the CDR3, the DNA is TGCGCCAGCAGCCAAGCCCCTCCGGGACTAGGAAATGAGCAGTTCTTC.

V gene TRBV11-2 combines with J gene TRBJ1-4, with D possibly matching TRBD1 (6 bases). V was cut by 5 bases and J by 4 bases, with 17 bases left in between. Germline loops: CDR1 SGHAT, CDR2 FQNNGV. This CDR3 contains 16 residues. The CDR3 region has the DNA TGTGCCAGCAGCGATACGCGGGACACCCATAATGAAAAACTGTTTTTT. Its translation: CASSDTRDTHNEKLFF.

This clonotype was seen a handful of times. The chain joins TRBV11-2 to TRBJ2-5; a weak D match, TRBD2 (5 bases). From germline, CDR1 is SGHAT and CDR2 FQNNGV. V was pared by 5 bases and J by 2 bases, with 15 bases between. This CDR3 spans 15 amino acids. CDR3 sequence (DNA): TGTGCCAGCAGCCTCGGGATAGCTGGGCAAGAGACCCAGTACTTC. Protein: CASSLGIAGQETQYF.

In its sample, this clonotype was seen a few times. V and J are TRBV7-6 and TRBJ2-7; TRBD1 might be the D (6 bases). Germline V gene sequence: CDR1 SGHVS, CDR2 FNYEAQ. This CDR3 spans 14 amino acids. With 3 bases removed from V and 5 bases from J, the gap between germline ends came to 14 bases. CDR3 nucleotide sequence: TGTGCCAGCAGCTTCTACAGGGATGGGGACGAGCAGTACTTC. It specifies CASSFYRDGDEQYF.